The 7 T cell receptor beta chains in this list originate from one sample, sequenced in a study of GPR56 and killer-like receptors on CD4 memory cells. FACS enrichment separated five CD4+ populations based on killer cell lectin-like receptor and GPR56 expression. TCRdb reanalyzed the reads, giving one entry per CDR3 protein sequence and no DNA. This sample's clone table lists 220 or so distinct CDR3 sequences. The sequenced sample was memory CD4+ T cells from blood. Every receptor here comes from a human donor in good health.

This clonotype counts as large by frequency. This chain links TRBV7-3 with TRBJ2-7. The germline V gene encodes CDR1 SGHTA and CDR2 FQGTGA. There are 12 residues in the CDR3. The CDR3 sequence: CASSLTFHEQYF.

The rearrangement joins TRBV6-6 to TRBJ2-3; TCRdb outputs TRBD1, but without DNA this stays unchecked. The CDR3 length is 15 residues. Germline CDR1 MNHNY, CDR2 SVGAGI (reference sequence). This chain's CDR3 is CASSSTGSGTDTQYF.

The gene calls are TRBV2 and TRBJ2-7. This CDR3 is 14 amino acids long. CDR1 SNHLY and CDR2 FYNNEI come from the germline V gene. The CDR3 sequence: CASNIQGAPYEQYF.

V is TRBV7-2 and J is TRBJ2-1; TCRdb picks TRBD2, but there is no DNA to check that call. CDR3 length: 15 amino acids. Germline values: CDR1 SGHTA, CDR2 FQGNSA. The CDR3 sequence is CASSLRTSGGNEQFF.

This clonotype ranks as large (0.1 to 1%) in terms of frequency. The rearrangement uses TRBV7-9 and TRBJ2-7; TCRdb gives TRBD1 as the D gene, but with no DNA this cannot be confirmed. This CDR3 is built from 15 residues. The germline V gene has CDR1 SEHNR and CDR2 FQNEAQ (reference sequence). The CDR3 protein is CASSLVMTGANEQYF.

This chain links TRBV6-2 or TRBV6-3 with TRBJ2-3; checking the TCRdb D call of TRBD2 is not possible without DNA. CDR1 and CDR2 from the germline V gene are MNHEY and SVGEGT. The CDR3 loop spans 17 amino acids. Here the CDR3 reads CASSYNSPAGSTDTQYF.

V usage is TRBV3-1 and J usage is TRBJ2-7; TCRdb reports TRBD1, a call that lacks DNA to check it against. The CDR3 extends over 17 amino acids. Looked up from germline, CDR1 is LGHDT and CDR2 is YNNKEL (reference sequence). CDR3 region: CASSPSPRAPKAYEQYF.